The entry below describes one T cell receptor (beta chain). Its matching antigen is unknown. One end of the junction varies from germline; a read error may be responsible. Germline values: CDR1 SGHKS, CDR2 YYEKEE (reference sequence). The CDR3 spans 13 residues. The data stem from a study of T cells after yellow fever vaccination. Study at large: Preparation of fractions with low cell numbers was performed using SMART-Seq v4 Ultra Low Input.

Study-wide results and caveats: There was a possibility that FACS-sorted repertoires contained abundant clonotypes contaminating from the bulk population. Most clones from primary vaccination were detected again post-booster (just under 97% CD4, about 85% CD8).

By 5'RACE template switching, TCR cDNA was produced, with a universal primer site and UMIs added in the process. TCRdb re-called the 5' RACE reads with MiXCR, one entry per CDR3 protein. Here the sample spans 500,000 to 700,000 distinct CDR3 sequences, roughly 19% being singletons. This TCR derives from a man aged 25-45 years who received the YFV17D yellow fever vaccine. V is TRBV5-5 and J is TRBJ1-4, with D perhaps TRBD1 (6 bases). Sequencing used PBMCs, obtained 15 days after the yellow fever booster vaccination. The CDR3 nucleotides are TGTGCCAGCAGCTTGGACAGGGAATCCCCTTTCGATTTT. Amino acids: CASSLDRESPFDF.